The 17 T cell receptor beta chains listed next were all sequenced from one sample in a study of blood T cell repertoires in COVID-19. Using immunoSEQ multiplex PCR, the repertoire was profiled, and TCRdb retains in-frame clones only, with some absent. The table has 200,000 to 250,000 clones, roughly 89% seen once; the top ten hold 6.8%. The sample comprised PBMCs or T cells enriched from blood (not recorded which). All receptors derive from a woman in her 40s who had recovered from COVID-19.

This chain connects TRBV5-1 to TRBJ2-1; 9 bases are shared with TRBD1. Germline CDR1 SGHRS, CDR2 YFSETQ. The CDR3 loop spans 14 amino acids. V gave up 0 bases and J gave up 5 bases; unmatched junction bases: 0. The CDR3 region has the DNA TGCGCCAGCAGCTTGGGGACAGGGGACAATGAGCAGTTCTTC. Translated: CASSLGTGDNEQFF.

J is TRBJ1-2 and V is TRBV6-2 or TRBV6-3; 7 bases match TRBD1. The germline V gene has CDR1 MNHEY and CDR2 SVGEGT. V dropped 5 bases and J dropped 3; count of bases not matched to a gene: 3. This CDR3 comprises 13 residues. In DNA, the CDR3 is TGTGCCAGCAGTGATACAGGGGACTATGGCTACACCTTC. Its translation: CASSDTGDYGYTF.

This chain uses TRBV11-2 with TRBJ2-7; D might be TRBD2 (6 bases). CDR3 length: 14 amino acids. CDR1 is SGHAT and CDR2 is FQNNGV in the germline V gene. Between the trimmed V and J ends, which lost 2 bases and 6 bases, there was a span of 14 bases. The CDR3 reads CASSLRPAGSEQYF. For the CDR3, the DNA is TGTGCCAGCAGCTTACGGCCCGCGGGGAGCGAGCAGTACTTC.

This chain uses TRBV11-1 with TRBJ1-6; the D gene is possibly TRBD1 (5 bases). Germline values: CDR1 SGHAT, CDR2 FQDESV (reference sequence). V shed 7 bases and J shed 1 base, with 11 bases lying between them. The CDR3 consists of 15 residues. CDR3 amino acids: CASTSGKSYNSPLHF. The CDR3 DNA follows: TGTGCCAGCACCTCAGGGAAGTCCTATAATTCACCCCTCCACTTT.

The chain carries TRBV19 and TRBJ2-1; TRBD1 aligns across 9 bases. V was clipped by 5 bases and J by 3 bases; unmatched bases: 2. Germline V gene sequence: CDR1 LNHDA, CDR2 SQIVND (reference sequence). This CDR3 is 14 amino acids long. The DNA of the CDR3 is TGTGCCAGTAGTCGGACAGGGGACTACAATGAGCAGTTCTTC. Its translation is CASSRTGDYNEQFF.

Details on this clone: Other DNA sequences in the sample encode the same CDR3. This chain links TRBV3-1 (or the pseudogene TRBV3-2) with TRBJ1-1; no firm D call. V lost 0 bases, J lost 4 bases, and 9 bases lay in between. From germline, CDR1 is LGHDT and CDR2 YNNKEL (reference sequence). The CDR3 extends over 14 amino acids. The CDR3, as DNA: TGTGCCAGCAGCCAAGATAGAGGTGGCACTGAAGCTTTCTTT. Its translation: CASSQDRGGTEAFF.

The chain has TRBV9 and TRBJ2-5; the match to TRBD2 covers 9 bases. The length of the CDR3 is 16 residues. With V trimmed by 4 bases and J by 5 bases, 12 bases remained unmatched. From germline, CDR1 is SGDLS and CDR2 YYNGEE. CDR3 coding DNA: TGTGCCAGCAGCCCCCCTGGGGCGGGAGGGAGGGAGACCCAGTACTTC. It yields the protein CASSPPGAGGRETQYF.

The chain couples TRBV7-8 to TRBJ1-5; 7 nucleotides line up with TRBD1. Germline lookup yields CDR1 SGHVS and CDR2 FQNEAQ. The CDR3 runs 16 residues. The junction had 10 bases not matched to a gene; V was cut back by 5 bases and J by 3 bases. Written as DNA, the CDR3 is TGTGCCAGCAGCCCTATAGGACAGGCGACCAATCAGCCCCAGCATTTT. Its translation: CASSPIGQATNQPQHF.

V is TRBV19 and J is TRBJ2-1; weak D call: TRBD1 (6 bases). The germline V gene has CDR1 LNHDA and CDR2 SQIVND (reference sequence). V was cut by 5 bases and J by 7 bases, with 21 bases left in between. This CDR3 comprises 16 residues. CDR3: CASSPKGHRVGNEQFF. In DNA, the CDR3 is TGTGCCAGTAGTCCCAAAGGGCACAGGGTGGGGAATGAGCAGTTCTTC.

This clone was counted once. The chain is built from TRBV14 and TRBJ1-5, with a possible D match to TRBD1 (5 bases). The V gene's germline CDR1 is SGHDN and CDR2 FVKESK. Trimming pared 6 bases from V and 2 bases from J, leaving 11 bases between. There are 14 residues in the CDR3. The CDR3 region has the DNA TGTGCCAGCAGTTCCGGGGGTGGCAATCAGCCCCAGCATTTT. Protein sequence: CASSSGGGNQPQHF.

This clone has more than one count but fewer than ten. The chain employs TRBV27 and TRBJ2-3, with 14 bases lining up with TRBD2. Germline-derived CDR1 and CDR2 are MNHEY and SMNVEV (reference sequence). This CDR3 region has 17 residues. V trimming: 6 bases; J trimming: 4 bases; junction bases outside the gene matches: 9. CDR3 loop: CASSPGLAGVGPDTQYF. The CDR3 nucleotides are TGTGCCAGCAGCCCGGGACTAGCGGGAGTAGGGCCAGATACGCAGTATTTT.

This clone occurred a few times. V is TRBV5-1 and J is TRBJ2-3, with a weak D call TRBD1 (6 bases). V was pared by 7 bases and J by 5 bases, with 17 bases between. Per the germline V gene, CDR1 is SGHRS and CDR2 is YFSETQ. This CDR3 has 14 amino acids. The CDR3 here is CASDTGPFRDTQYF. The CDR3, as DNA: TGCGCCAGCGACACAGGGCCATTTAGAGATACGCAGTATTTT.

CDR3 sequence reads: CASSLLAGGPSTDTQYF. In DNA, the CDR3 is TGTGCCAGCAGCTTGCTAGCGGGAGGGCCAAGCACAGATACGCAGTATTTT. This rearrangement joins TRBV5-6 to TRBJ2-3; 12 positions agree with TRBD2. CDR1 is SGHDT and CDR2 is YYEEEE in the germline V gene. V gave up 1 base and J gave up 0 bases; unmatched junction bases: 3. This CDR3 is built from 17 residues. The entire variable domain, with the rest obtained from reference TRBV5-6 and TRBJ2-3, is as follows: DAGVTQSPTHLIKTRGQQVTLRCSPKSGHDTVSWYQQALGQGPQFIFQYYEEEERQRGNFPDRFSGHQFPNYSSELNVNALLLGDSALYLCASSLLAGGPSTDTQYFGPGTRLTVL.

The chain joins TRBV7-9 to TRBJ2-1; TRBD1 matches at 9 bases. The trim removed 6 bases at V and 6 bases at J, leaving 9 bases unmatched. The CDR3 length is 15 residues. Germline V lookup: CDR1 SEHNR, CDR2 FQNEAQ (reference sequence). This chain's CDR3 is CASRTPGQGLNEQFF. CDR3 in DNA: TGTGCCAGCAGAACGCCGGGACAGGGCCTCAATGAGCAGTTCTTC.

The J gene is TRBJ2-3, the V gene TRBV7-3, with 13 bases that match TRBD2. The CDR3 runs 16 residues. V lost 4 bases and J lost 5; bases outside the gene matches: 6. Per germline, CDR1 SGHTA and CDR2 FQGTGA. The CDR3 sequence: CASSSGTSGMGDTQYF. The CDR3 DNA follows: TGTGCCAGCAGCTCCGGGACTAGCGGGATGGGAGATACGCAGTATTTT.

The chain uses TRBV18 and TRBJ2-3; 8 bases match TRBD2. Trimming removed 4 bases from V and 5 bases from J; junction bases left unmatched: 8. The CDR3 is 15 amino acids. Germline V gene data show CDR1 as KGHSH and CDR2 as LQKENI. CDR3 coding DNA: TGTGCCAGCTCACACGGGGGGGGAGCAGAAGATACGCAGTATTTT. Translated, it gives CASSHGGGAEDTQYF. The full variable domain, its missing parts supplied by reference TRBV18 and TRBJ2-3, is NAGVMQNPRHLVRRRGQEARLRCSPMKGHSHVYWYRQLPEEGLKFMVYLQKENIIDESGMPKERFSAEFPKEGPSILRIQQVVRGDSAAYFCASSHGGGAEDTQYFGPGTRLTVL.

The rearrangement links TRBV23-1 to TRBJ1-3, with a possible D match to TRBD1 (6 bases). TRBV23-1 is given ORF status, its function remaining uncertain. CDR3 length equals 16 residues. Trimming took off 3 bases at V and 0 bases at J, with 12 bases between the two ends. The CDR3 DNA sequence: TGCGCCAGCAGTCACCCAGGGGCCATCTCTGGAAACACCATATATTTT. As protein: CASSHPGAISGNTIYF.